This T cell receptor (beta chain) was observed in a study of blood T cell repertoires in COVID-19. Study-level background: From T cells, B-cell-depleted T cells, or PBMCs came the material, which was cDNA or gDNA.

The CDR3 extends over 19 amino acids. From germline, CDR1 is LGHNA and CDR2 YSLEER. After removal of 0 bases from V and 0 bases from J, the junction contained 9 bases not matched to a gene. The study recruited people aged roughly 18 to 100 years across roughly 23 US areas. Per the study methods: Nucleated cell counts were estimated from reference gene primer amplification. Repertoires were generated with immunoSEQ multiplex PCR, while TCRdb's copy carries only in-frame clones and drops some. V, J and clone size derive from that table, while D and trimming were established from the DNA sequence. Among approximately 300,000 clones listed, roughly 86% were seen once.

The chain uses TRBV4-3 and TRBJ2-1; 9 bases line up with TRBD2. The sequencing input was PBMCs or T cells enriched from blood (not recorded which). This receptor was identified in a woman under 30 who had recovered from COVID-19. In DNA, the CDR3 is TGCGCCAGCAGCCAAGATAGAGCGGGGGGCCGAAGCTCCTACAATGAGCAGTTCTTC. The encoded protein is CASSQDRAGGRSSYNEQFF.